This entry is about one TCR beta chain. Using immunoSEQ multiplex PCR, the repertoire was profiled, and TCRdb retains in-frame clones only, with some absent. There are approximately 82,000 clones in the sample; about 81% occur only once, and approximately 13% lies in the top ten. V was clipped by 4 bases and J by 2 bases; unmatched bases: 3. CDR1 SGHRS and CDR2 YFSETQ come from the germline V gene. This CDR3 is 15 amino acids long. This entry belongs to a study of blood T cell repertoires in COVID-19. Input material: peripheral blood. This chain uses TRBV5-1 with TRBJ2-1, with TRBD1 matching over 10 bases. The receptor was isolated from a human donor in a cohort sampled during active COVID-19. CDR3 loop: CASSPTGGAYNEQFF. DNA of the CDR3: TGCGCCAGCAGCCCGACAGGGGGCGCCTACAATGAGCAGTTCTTC.